These T cell receptor beta chains were read from a single sample in a study of cytomegalovirus exposure and HLA in healthy donors. Assay: immunoSEQ multiplex PCR; the TCRdb copy retains only in-frame clones and omits some. The data show about 180,000 clones, around nine tenths seen once. Sequences were obtained from PBMCs. The source is a young woman in good health and CMV-seronegative. The CDR3 runs from the conserved cysteine through the conserved F or W. A D gene is named only where the DNA matches it firmly. Not all rows give a size; the values are once, few, many and, for expanded clones, a class.

>.|.|TRBJ1-5|TRBV6-1
TGTGCCAGCAGTGAAGGGGCTGGGTATCAGCCCCAGCATTTT
CASSEGAGYQPQHF
>TRBD2|once|TRBJ2-3|TRBV4-1
TGCGCCAGCAGCCAGAGGACTAGTGCAGATACGCAGTATTTT
CASSQRTSADTQYF
>TRBD1|.|TRBJ2-3|TRBV10-3
TGTGCCATCAGGGCCGGGACAGATCGTGCAGATACGCAGTATTTT
CAIRAGTDRADTQYF
>TRBD2|.|TRBJ2-1|TRBV6-6
TGTGCCAGCAGTTACGGAGCGGGGGGAACGAACAATGAGCAGTTCTTC
CASSYGAGGTNNEQFF
>.|.|TRBJ1-5|TRBV10-3
TGTGCCATCAGGGACCCGACGGGGAATCAGCCCCAGCATTTT
CAIRDPTGNQPQHF
>TRBD2|.|TRBJ2-5|TRBV13
TGTGCCAGCAGCAGACAACCTAAACTAACTAGCGGGGGGTGGGAGACCCAGTACTTC
CASSRQPKLTSGGWETQYF
>TRBD1|.|TRBJ2-7|TRBV29-1
TGCAGCGTTGAAACCGGGACAGGGGGCTACGAGCAGTACTTC
CSVETGTGGYEQYF
>TRBD2|.|TRBJ2-3|TRBV4-2
TGTGCCAGCAGCCAACTCAGCGGGGGGGCGGTCGGTGATACGCAGTATTTT
CASSQLSGGAVGDTQYF
>TRBD1|.|TRBJ2-7|TRBV27
TGTGCCAGCACTCCAAGGACAGGGGGAAACGAGCAGTACTTC
CASTPRTGGNEQYF
>TRBD1|few|TRBJ1-2|TRBV4-2
TGTGCCAGCAGCCAAGATGGACAGGGGGCGGAAGGCTACACCTTC
CASSQDGQGAEGYTF
>.|.|TRBJ2-2|TRBV19
TGTGCCAGTAGCGGCCAGGCGGGGAGGAGGACCGGGGAGCTGTTTTTT
CASSGQAGRRTGELFF
>.|.|TRBJ1-1|TRBV9
TGTGCCAGCAGCGTAGCAGACTGGCCGAACACTGAAGCTTTCTTT
CASSVADWPNTEAFF
>.|few|TRBJ1-3|TRBV27
TGTGCCAGCAGTTTATACAGGGGAAACACCATATATTTT
CASSLYRGNTIYF
>.|.|TRBJ2-7|TRBV6-1
TGTGCCAGCAGTGGCCTAAGGGGCCACGAGCAGTACTTC
CASSGLRGHEQYF
>.|many|TRBJ2-2|TRBV9
TGTGCCAGCAGCGTCCAGGGTTACACCGGGGAGCTGTTTTTT
CASSVQGYTGELFF
>.|.|TRBJ1-1|TRBV9
TGTGCCAGCAGCGTCAACCCTGGAGACCGATTGAACACTGAAGCTTTCTTT
CASSVNPGDRLNTEAFF
>TRBD1|few|TRBJ1-5|TRBV2
TGTGCCAGCAGCGCACCGGGACAGGGTGCCCTAATCGATCAGCCCCAGCATTTT
CASSAPGQGALIDQPQHF
>.|.|TRBJ1-6|TRBV6-6
TGTGCCAGCAGTTACACTCCCCAGGGACCCCTCCACTTT
CASSYTPQGPLHF
>TRBD2|.|TRBJ2-2|TRBV9
TGTGCCAGCAGCTCCCGTCGGGGCGGGGGTTACACCGGGGAGCTGTTTTTT
CASSSRRGGGYTGELFF
>TRBD2|.|TRBJ2-5|TRBV5-6
TGTGCCAGCAGCCCTAAGGGACTAGCGGGGGGAGAGACCCAGTACTTC
CASSPKGLAGGETQYF
>TRBD1|.|TRBJ2-7|TRBV4-3
TGCGCCAGCAGCCAACACCCGGGACAGGGGGTTTTGGAGCAGTACTTC
CASSQHPGQGVLEQYF
>TRBD1|.|TRBJ1-4|TRBV2
TGTGCCAGCACTAGCTTGACAGGGCTCGCTGAAAAACTGTTTTTT
CASTSLTGLAEKLFF